In this sample, the clone carrying this TCR beta chain turned up once. Patients with Susac syndrome met diagnostic criteria that were recently defined for definite or probable disease. Reverse transcription used roughly 0.45 to 1 ug RNA and random hexamers. TCRdb processed the immunoSEQ multiplex PCR reads anew with MiXCR; each CDR3 protein has one entry. The table lists under 200,000 distinct CDR3 sequences, about 91% of them singletons. The data stem from a study of CD8 T cells in Susac syndrome. The sequence was obtained from a human donor with Susac syndrome. Sequenced input: CD4+ T cells from PBMCs.

The CDR3 DNA reads as TGTGCCAGCAGTGACGACTTCTCTGGGGCCAACGTCCTGACTTTC. Protein product: CASSDDFSGANVLTF. V is TRBV6-4 and J is TRBJ2-6, with D unresolved. Germline V gene data show CDR1 as MRHNA and CDR2 as SNTAGT. Trimming cost V 2 bases and J 0 bases, with 5 bases left between them. The CDR3 loop spans 15 amino acids.